The 23 T cell receptor beta chains given below trace back to one sample, sequenced in a study of neurological immune-mediated disorders. TCRdb processed the 5' RACE reads anew with MiXCR; each CDR3 protein has one entry. The table has 40,000 to 50,000 distinct CDR3 sequences, about 1.8% seen once. Sequencing was done on a sample of PBMCs. The receptors stem from a woman in her forties with multiple sclerosis.

This chain links TRBV21-1 with TRBJ1-4; TRBD1 is taken as the D call from the table, unchecked against the DNA. TRBV21-1 is designated a pseudogene. The CDR3 consists of 19 residues. Here the CDR3 DNA reads TGTGCCAGCAGCACCATGGGAATTAACCCCCCGTCAACTAATGAAAAACTGTTTTTT. Residues: CASSTMGINPPSTNEKLFF.

There are many counts of this clonotype. The rearrangement joins TRBV5-1 to TRBJ2-7; no firm D call. The CDR3 length is 13 residues. Deletions cut 4 bases from V and 7 bases from J, with 15 bases between. Per germline, CDR1 SGHRS and CDR2 YFSETQ. Here the CDR3 DNA reads TGCGCCAGCAGCCCTCGTTGGGGTCTGGAGCAGTACTTC. Its protein product is CASSPRWGLEQYF.

This clonotype was seen only a few times. One end of the junction varies from germline; a read error may be responsible. The J gene is TRBJ2-1, the V gene TRBV20-1; tentatively, D is TRBD2 (7 bases). There are 15 residues in the CDR3. Germline assignment: CDR1 DFQATT and CDR2 SNEGSKA (reference sequence). The CDR3: CSARSEGGGYNAQFF. The CDR3, as DNA: TGCAGTGCTAGAAGTGAAGGGGGGGGCTACAATGCGCAGTTCTTC.

Ten or more counts support this clonotype. The V gene is TRBV5-1, the J gene TRBJ1-2, with D possibly being TRBD1 (6 bases). Germline V gene lookup returns CDR1 SGHRS and CDR2 YFSETQ. This CDR3 is 15 amino acids long. Trimming cost V 4 bases and J 7 bases, with 20 bases left between them. The CDR3 sequence is CASSPGRGQGGGYTF. The CDR3 nucleotides read TGCGCCAGCAGCCCAGGACGGGGGCAGGGAGGTGGCTACACCTTC.

This clonotype occurred many times. The chain joins TRBV11-2 to TRBJ2-1; 8 bases fit TRBD1. CDR3 size: 13 residues. Germline V gene data show CDR1 as SGHAT and CDR2 as FQNNGV. The V segment lost 7 bases and the J segment 7 bases; nucleotides outside the gene matches: 6. The chain's CDR3 is CASTLWTGNEQFF. The CDR3 bases are TGTGCCAGCACCCTGTGGACAGGGAATGAGCAGTTCTTC. Based on the CDR3 plus reference TRBV11-2 and TRBJ2-1, the full variable domain is EAGVAQSPRYKIIEKRQSVAFWCNPISGHATLYWYQQILGQGPKLLIQFQNNGVVDDSQLPKDRFSAERLKGVDSTLKIQPAKLEDSAVYLCASTLWTGNEQFFGPGTRLTVL.

This clonotype was detected many times. The rearrangement links TRBV20-1 to TRBJ2-3; 13 bases map to TRBD2. Germline CDR1 is DFQATT and CDR2 is SNEGSKA (reference sequence). Trimming at V came to 0 bases and at J to 4 bases, leaving 7 bases not matched to a gene. The CDR3 is 17 amino acids. The CDR3 here is CSARDLGLAGDPDTQYF. DNA of the CDR3: TGCAGTGCTAGAGATCTAGGACTAGCGGGGGACCCAGATACGCAGTATTTT.

This clonotype was seen repeatedly, ten times or more. The CDR3 is CASSLGQGEVNEQFF. DNA of the CDR3: TGCGCCAGCAGCCTGGGACAGGGGGAGGTCAATGAGCAGTTCTTC. The chain couples TRBV5-1 to TRBJ2-1; 11 bases are a match to TRBD1. There are 15 residues in the CDR3. Unmatched junction bases numbered 6, after V lost 4 bases and J lost 6 bases. Looked up from germline, CDR1 is SGHRS and CDR2 is YFSETQ.

In its sample, this clonotype was seen many times. The gene calls are TRBV20-1 and TRBJ1-1; tentatively, D is TRBD1 (5 bases). The germline V gene encodes CDR1 DFQATT and CDR2 SNEGSKA (reference sequence). The CDR3 covers 12 residues. The V gene lost 6 bases and the J gene lost 4 bases, with 12 bases spanning the gap. The CDR3 protein is CSALGGSTEAFF. CDR3 nucleotide sequence: TGCAGTGCCTTGGGGGGGAGCACTGAAGCTTTCTTT.

This clonotype has ten or more counts. The rearrangement links TRBV5-5 to TRBJ1-5, with 7 bases lining up with TRBD1. In germline, CDR1 is SGHKS, CDR2 YYEKEE (reference sequence). Germline trimming cut 4 bases from V and 6 bases from J; bases unmatched to any gene: 7. CDR3 length: 14 amino acids. The CDR3 here is CASSPNRGGQPQHF. CDR3 in DNA: TGTGCCAGCAGCCCGAACAGGGGTGGTCAGCCCCAGCATTTT.

This clonotype has a handful of counts. The V and J genes are TRBV4-1 and TRBJ1-5; unclear D gene. Trimming removed 0 bases at V and 3 bases at J, with 18 bases between. This CDR3 is built from 18 residues. Germline CDR1 reads MGHRA; CDR2 reads YSYEKL. This CDR3 is CASSQDPRVGSNNQPQHF. The CDR3 DNA is TGCGCCAGCAGCCAAGATCCCCGGGTGGGTTCGAACAATCAGCCCCAGCATTTT.

This clonotype was seen many times. The J gene is TRBJ2-3, the V gene TRBV7-3; 12 bases are shared with TRBD1. This CDR3 is 15 amino acids long. V shed 3 bases and J 8 bases; nucleotides not matched to a gene: 6. Looked up from germline, CDR1 is SGHTA and CDR2 is FQGTGA. For the CDR3, the DNA is TGTGCCAGCAGCTTGATGGGACAGGGGGCTAGTACGCAGTATTTT. Translation: CASSLMGQGASTQYF.

This clonotype showed up many times. J is TRBJ1-2 and V is TRBV12-3 or TRBV12-4; a possible D gene is TRBD1 (5 bases). This CDR3 spans 15 amino acids. V was shortened by 6 bases and J by 8 bases, with 22 bases between the two germline ends. The CDR3 DNA follows: TGTGCCAGCAGCCACATTCAGGGTCTTAACGACGGCTACACCTTC. Translation gives CASSHIQGLNDGYTF.

This clonotype was observed at least ten times. The V and J genes are TRBV12-3 or TRBV12-4 and TRBJ2-2; possible D gene TRBD1, 5 bases. This CDR3 spans 18 amino acids. With 1 base removed from V and 0 bases from J, the gap between germline ends came to 15 bases. The CDR3 bases are TGTGCCAGCAGTTTAGACCCTCGGACACCCCCGAACACCGGGGAGCTGTTTTTT. Its translation: CASSLDPRTPPNTGELFF.

This clonotype occurred many times. This chain joins TRBV29-1 and TRBJ1-1; D is uncertain. V was trimmed by 8 bases and J by 1 base, leaving 8 bases between them. This CDR3 spans 11 amino acids. Per the germline V gene, CDR1 is SQVTM and CDR2 is ANQGSEA. CDR3 residues: CSTGGNTEAFF. DNA of the CDR3: TGCAGCACCGGAGGGAACACTGAAGCTTTCTTT.

This clonotype was picked up many times. The chain employs TRBV5-1 and TRBJ2-7; D is undetermined. CDR1 SGHRS and CDR2 YFSETQ come from the germline V gene. Trimming took off 0 bases at V and 0 bases at J, with 7 bases between the two ends. This CDR3 is built from 14 residues. In DNA form, the CDR3 reads TGCGCCAGCAGCTTGGACTCAACCTCCTACGAGCAGTACTTC. Its protein product is CASSLDSTSYEQYF.

This clonotype has at least ten counts. The chain has TRBV4-1 and TRBJ2-1; 8 nucleotides line up with TRBD2. Germline V gene data show CDR1 as MGHRA and CDR2 as YSYEKL. V lost 0 bases, J lost 8 bases, and 9 bases stayed unmatched. This CDR3 region has 16 residues. The CDR3 spells CASSQDLLAGSDEQFF. The CDR3 nucleotides are TGCGCCAGCAGCCAAGATCTATTAGCGGGAAGCGATGAGCAGTTCTTC.

This clonotype has a count of ten or more. The genes are TRBV5-5 and TRBJ2-1; 8 bases fit TRBD2. Germline V lookup: CDR1 SGHKS, CDR2 YYEKEE (reference sequence). The CDR3 spans 17 residues. The trim removed 4 bases at V and 4 bases at J, leaving 13 bases unmatched. CDR3 protein: CASSQRSGGGWYNEQFF. CDR3 coding DNA: TGTGCCAGCAGCCAAAGGTCTGGCGGGGGGTGGTACAATGAGCAGTTCTTC.

This clonotype was observed many times. This chain joins TRBV3-1 and TRBJ2-7, with D perhaps TRBD2 (5 bases). Germline CDR1 reads LGHDT; CDR2 reads YNNKEL (reference sequence). The V end lost 0 bases, the J end lost 6 bases, and 21 bases lay between the germline ends. This CDR3 has 17 residues. Here the CDR3 DNA reads TGTGCCAGCAGCCAAGATACCTGGGCGGGTGGGATTGTCGAGCAGTACTTC. The encoded protein is CASSQDTWAGGIVEQYF.

This clonotype was observed many times. V is TRBV5-1 and J is TRBJ2-7; no clear D. V was trimmed by 0 bases and J by 6 bases, leaving 4 bases between them. Germline V lookup: CDR1 SGHRS, CDR2 YFSETQ. This CDR3 region has 11 residues. CDR3 region: CASSLATEQYF. In nucleotides, the CDR3 is TGCGCCAGCAGCTTGGCCACCGAGCAGTACTTC.

This clonotype has a count of ten or more. The chain couples TRBV7-9 to TRBJ2-7; no clear D. CDR1 and CDR2 (germline): SEHNR, FQNEAQ (reference sequence). The CDR3 contains 15 residues. With 1 base removed from V and 1 base from J, the gap between germline ends came to 11 bases. For the CDR3, the DNA is TGTGCCAGCAGCTTAGGCAGGCCCTCTTCCTACGAGCAGTACTTC. As protein: CASSLGRPSSYEQYF.

In this sample, this clonotype turned up many times. The chain joins TRBV7-3 to TRBJ2-1; 7 bases fit TRBD2. Germline V gene data show CDR1 as SGHTA and CDR2 as FQGTGA. The J segment lost 6 bases and the V segment lost 0 bases, leaving 8 bases of the junction unmatched. The CDR3 extends over 16 amino acids. The CDR3 sequence is CASSLTGAGKRNEQFF. In DNA form, the CDR3 reads TGTGCCAGCAGCTTAACGGGAGCGGGGAAACGCAATGAGCAGTTCTTC.

This clonotype was seen at least ten times. The rearrangement links TRBV20-1 to TRBJ2-3; 14 positions match TRBD2. V lost 0 bases to trimming and J lost 1 base; unmatched junction nucleotides: 0. The germline CDR1 and CDR2 sequences are DFQATT and SNEGSKA (reference sequence). The CDR3 totals 16 residues. The CDR3 coding sequence is TGCAGTGCTAGAGAGACTAGCGGGGGGGGCACAGATACGCAGTATTTT. Translating it yields CSARETSGGGTDTQYF.

This clonotype was counted many times. J is TRBJ2-7 and V is TRBV3-1; maybe TRBD1 (5 bases). Trimming left V 2 bases short and J 4 bases short, with 12 bases between. Germline CDR1 reads LGHDT; CDR2 reads YNNKEL (reference sequence). CDR3 size: 14 residues. The DNA for the CDR3 is TGTGCCAGCAGCCAACACCGAACAGGTTACGAGCAGTACTTC. Translation: CASSQHRTGYEQYF.